This entry features one TCR beta chain sequence. The time point here: persistent/refractory GD, antithyroid drugs over 5 years with positive TRAb. Isolated PBMC RNA provided the starting material for the TCR library. This sample is drawn from a study of regulatory T cells in long-lasting Graves disease. Germline V gives CDR1 SGHTA, CDR2 FQGNSA. The CDR3 contains 16 residues. The V end was cut by 3 bases, the J end by 2 bases, with 14 bases between. Arm-PCR of CDR3 regions and iRepertoire HTBI primers were the basis on which TCR beta libraries were built. TCRdb used MiXCR to reprocess the multiplex PCR reads, holding one entry per CDR3 protein. This sample has some 370,000 distinct CDR3 sequences; roughly 23% occur once, and the top ten carry about 27%.

The sequencing used peripheral blood mononuclear cells (PBMCs), collected when the disease was refractory, from a patient treated with antithyroid drugs. The V and J genes are TRBV7-2 and TRBJ2-1, with a possible D match to TRBD2 (6 bases). The receptor was derived from a woman between 40 and 55 years old with Graves disease. The chain's CDR3 is CASSFLRDLTYNEQFF. CDR3 nucleotide sequence: TGTGCCAGCAGCTTTCTCCGGGACTTGACCTACAATGAGCAGTTCTTC.